These 12 T cell receptor beta chains share one sample of origin, sequenced in a study of blood T cells in healthy people across ages. A second 7 to 11 cycle PCR used barcoded and J-beta primers. Each CDR3 protein is one row after TCRdb ran MiXCR on the 5' RACE reads. This sample yields roughly 500,000 distinct CDR3 sequences, of which 27% are seen a single time; approximately 17% belongs to the top ten. The specimen was blood. The source of these receptors is a woman in her 70s in good health.

About this clonotype itself: Being one base from a much bigger clone, this may be a read error. CDR3 nucleotides: TGCAGTGCTAGAGATCGAATCTCAGCGGGAGATACGCAGTATTTT. It encodes CSARDRISAGDTQYF. The V gene is TRBV20-1, the J gene TRBJ2-3, with D perhaps TRBD2 (6 bases). V dropped 0 bases and J dropped 5 bases, with 15 bases sitting between them. Germline V gene sequence: CDR1 DFQATT, CDR2 SNEGSKA (reference sequence). The CDR3 runs 15 residues.

V usage is TRBV20-1 and J usage is TRBJ2-5; D remains ambiguous. CDR1 and CDR2 (germline): DFQATT, SNEGSKA (reference sequence). Trimming pared 3 bases from V and 1 base from J, leaving 15 bases between. This CDR3 region has 15 residues. Here the CDR3 DNA reads TGCAGTGCTAGCCAACCTTCAACTACCCAAGAGACCCAGTACTTC. Its translation is CSASQPSTTQETQYF.

There are a few counts of this clonotype. The chain links TRBV18 to TRBJ1-2; 12 bases are shared with TRBD1. This CDR3 is 15 amino acids long. Germline V gene data show CDR1 as KGHSH and CDR2 as LQKENI. The V and J ends lost 6 bases and 3 bases, in that order; junction bases with no gene match: 5. Written as DNA, the CDR3 is TGTGCCAGCTCGGATGGGACAGGGGGCGACTATGGCTACACCTTC. As protein: CASSDGTGGDYGYTF.

This chain links TRBV7-2 with TRBJ1-3, with D unclear. The CDR3 length is 14 residues. The germline gives CDR1 SGHTA, CDR2 FQGNSA. V lost 6 bases, J lost 4 bases, and 13 bases lay in between. CDR3 in amino acids: CASSLLQGGNTIYF. DNA of the CDR3: TGTGCCAGCAGTCTCCTTCAAGGGGGAAACACCATATATTTT.

This clonotype was seen only a few times. This chain links TRBV19 with TRBJ1-2, with 7 positions matching TRBD1. The CDR3 runs 13 residues. The germline CDR1 and CDR2 sequences are LNHDA and SQIVND (reference sequence). V trimming: 3 bases; J trimming: 2 bases; junction bases outside the gene matches: 0. Here the CDR3 DNA reads TGTGCCAGTAGTATGGACAGGAACTATGGCTACACCTTC. It specifies CASSMDRNYGYTF. The full variable domain, in which reference TRBV19 and TRBJ1-2 provide the parts outside the CDR3, is DGGITQSPKYLFRKEGQNVTLSCEQNLNHDAMYWYRQDPGQGLRLIYYSQIVNDFQKGDIAEGYSVSREKKESFPLTVTSAQKNPTAFYLCASSMDRNYGYTFGSGTRLTVV.

This chain links TRBV6-2 or TRBV6-3 with TRBJ2-7, with a weak D call TRBD2 (7 bases). The DNA end favors TRBJ2-5, so the J call may be wrong. From germline, CDR1 is MNHEY and CDR2 SVGEGT. This CDR3 contains 14 residues. Written as DNA, the CDR3 is TGTGCCAGCAGCTCTGCGGGGGCAAGGGAGACCCAGTACTTC. Its translation is CASSSAGARETQYF.

This clonotype was counted a few times. The chain links TRBV3-1 to TRBJ2-3, with D possibly TRBD2 on 5 matching bases. The CDR3 sequence is 18 residues long. Germline CDR1 is LGHDT and CDR2 is YNNKEL (reference sequence). V lost 0 bases and J 1 base, leaving 17 bases between the germline ends. The CDR3 bases are TGTGCCAGCAGCCAAGATTATGGCGCGGGTGCTGGCACAGATACGCAGTATTTT. Protein product: CASSQDYGAGAGTDTQYF.

This chain connects TRBV6-1 to TRBJ1-2; D unclear. This CDR3 is built from 17 residues. Germline V gene sequence: CDR1 MNHNS, CDR2 SASEGT. V was cut by 3 bases and J by 0 bases, with 17 bases left in between. CDR3 amino acids: CASSEFGQSVTNYGYTF. The CDR3 DNA reads as TGTGCCAGCAGTGAGTTCGGGCAGAGCGTTACTAACTATGGCTACACCTTC.

V is TRBV7-6 and J is TRBJ2-7; TRBD2 is a possible D gene (6 bases). Germline loops: CDR1 SGHVS, CDR2 FNYEAQ. Trimming shortened V by 1 base and J by 0 bases, and 10 bases separated the two germline ends. The length of the CDR3 is 15 residues. CDR3 region: CASSLEGLYSYEQYF. CDR3 nucleotides: TGTGCCAGCAGCTTAGAGGGACTCTACTCCTACGAGCAGTACTTC.

This clonotype was seen a few times. CDR3 protein: CATSDSRTGGGYTF. CDR3 sequence (DNA): TGTGCCACCAGTGATTCCCGGACAGGGGGAGGCTACACCTTC. This chain uses TRBV24-1 with TRBJ1-2; 10 nucleotides align to TRBD1. Germline loops: CDR1 KGHDR, CDR2 SFDVKD. V shed 2 bases, J shed 8 bases, and the junction held 4 bases outside the gene matches. CDR3 length: 14 amino acids.

V is TRBV29-1 and J is TRBJ1-5, with a possible D match to TRBD1 (5 bases). V was cut by 4 bases and J by 5 bases, with 12 bases left in between. This CDR3 region has 13 residues. Germline CDR1 SQVTM, CDR2 ANQGSEA. The CDR3 sequence is CSVGADNHQPQHF. DNA of the CDR3: TGCAGCGTTGGAGCGGACAACCATCAGCCCCAGCATTTT.

The chain joins TRBV7-3 to TRBJ2-7, with D tentatively TRBD1 (5 bases). CDR3 length: 13 residues. Between the trimmed V and J ends, which lost 4 bases and 5 bases, there was a span of 12 bases. CDR1 is SGHTA and CDR2 is FQGTGA in the germline V gene. The CDR3 protein is CASSSTGAHEQYF. The CDR3 nucleotides are TGTGCCAGCAGCTCAACTGGGGCCCACGAGCAGTACTTC. The full variable domain, rest sourced from reference TRBV7-3 and TRBJ2-7, is GAGVSQTPSNKVTEKGKYVELRCDPISGHTALYWYRQSLGQGPEFLIYFQGTGAADDSGLPNDRFFAVRPEGSVSTLKIQRTERGDSAVYLCASSSTGAHEQYFGPGTRLTVT.